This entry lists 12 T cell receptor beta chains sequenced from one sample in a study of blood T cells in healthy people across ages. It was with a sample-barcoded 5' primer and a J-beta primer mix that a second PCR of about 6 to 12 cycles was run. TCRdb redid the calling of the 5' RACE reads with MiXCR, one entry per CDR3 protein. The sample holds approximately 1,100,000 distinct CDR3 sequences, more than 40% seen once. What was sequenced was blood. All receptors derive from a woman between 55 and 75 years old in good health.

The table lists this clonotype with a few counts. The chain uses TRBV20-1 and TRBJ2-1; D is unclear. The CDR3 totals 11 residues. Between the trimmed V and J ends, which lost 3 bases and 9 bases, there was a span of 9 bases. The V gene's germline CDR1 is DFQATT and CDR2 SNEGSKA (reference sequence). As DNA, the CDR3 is TGCAGTGCTAGGAATCCGACTGAGCAGTTCTTC. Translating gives CSARNPTEQFF.

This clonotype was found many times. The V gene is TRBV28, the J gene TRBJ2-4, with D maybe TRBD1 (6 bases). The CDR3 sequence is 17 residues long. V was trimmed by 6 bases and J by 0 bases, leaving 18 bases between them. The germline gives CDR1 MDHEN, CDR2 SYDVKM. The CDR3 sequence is CASSPQGLVLAKNIQYF. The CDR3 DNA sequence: TGTGCCAGCAGCCCTCAGGGGTTGGTGCTAGCCAAAAACATTCAGTACTTC. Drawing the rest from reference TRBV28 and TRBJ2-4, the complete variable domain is DVKVTQSSRYLVKRTGEKVFLECVQDMDHENMFWYRQDPGLGLRLIYFSYDVKMKEKGDIPEGYSVSREKKERFSLILESASTNQTSMYLCASSPQGLVLAKNIQYFGAGTRLSVL.

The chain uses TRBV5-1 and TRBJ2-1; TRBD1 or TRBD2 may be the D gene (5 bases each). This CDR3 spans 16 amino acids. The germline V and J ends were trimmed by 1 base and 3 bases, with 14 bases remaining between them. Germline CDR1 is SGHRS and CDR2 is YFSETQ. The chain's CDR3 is CASSLYSGTVYNEQFF. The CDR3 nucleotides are TGCGCCAGCAGCTTGTATTCCGGGACCGTCTACAATGAGCAGTTCTTC. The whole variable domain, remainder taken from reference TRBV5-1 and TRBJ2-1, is KAGVTQTPRYLIKTRGQQVTLSCSPISGHRSVSWYQQTPGQGLQFLFEYFSETQRNKGNFPGRFSGRQFSNSRSEMNVSTLELGDSALYLCASSLYSGTVYNEQFFGPGTRLTVL.

CDR3 sequence: CSARRGIRYEQYF. The CDR3, as DNA: TGCAGTGCCCGACGGGGGATACGCTACGAGCAGTACTTC. The V call is TRBV20-1, the J call TRBJ2-7, with D possibly being TRBD2 (6 bases). The V end was cut by 6 bases, the J end by 3 bases, with 15 bases between. Germline V gene lookup returns CDR1 DFQATT and CDR2 SNEGSKA (reference sequence). The CDR3 is 13 residues long.

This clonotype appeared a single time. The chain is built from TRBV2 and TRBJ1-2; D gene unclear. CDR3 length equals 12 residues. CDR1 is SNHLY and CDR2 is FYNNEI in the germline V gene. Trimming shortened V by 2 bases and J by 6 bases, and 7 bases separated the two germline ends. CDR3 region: CASSESGNGYTF. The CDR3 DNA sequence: TGTGCCAGCAGTGAAAGTGGAAATGGCTACACCTTC.

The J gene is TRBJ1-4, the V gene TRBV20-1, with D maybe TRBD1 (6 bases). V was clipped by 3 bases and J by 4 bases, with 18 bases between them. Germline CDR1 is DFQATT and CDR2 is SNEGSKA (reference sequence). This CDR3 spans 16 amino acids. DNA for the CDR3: TGCAGTGCTAGCCGGAGCCTAGGACAGCTTAATGAAAAACTGTTTTTT. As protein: CSASRSLGQLNEKLFF.

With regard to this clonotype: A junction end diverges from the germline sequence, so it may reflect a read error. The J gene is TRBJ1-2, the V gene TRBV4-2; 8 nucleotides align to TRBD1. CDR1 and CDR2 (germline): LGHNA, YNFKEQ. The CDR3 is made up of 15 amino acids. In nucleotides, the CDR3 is TGTGCCAGCAGGGCTACAGGGGGTTCTAACTATGGCTACATCTTC. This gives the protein CASRATGGSNYGYIF.

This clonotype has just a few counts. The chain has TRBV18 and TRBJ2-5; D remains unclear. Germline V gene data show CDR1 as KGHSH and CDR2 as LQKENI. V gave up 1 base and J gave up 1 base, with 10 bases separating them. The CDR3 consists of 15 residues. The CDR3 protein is CASSPRGHSQETQYF. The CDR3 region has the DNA TGTGCCAGCTCACCACGTGGGCACAGCCAAGAGACCCAGTACTTC.

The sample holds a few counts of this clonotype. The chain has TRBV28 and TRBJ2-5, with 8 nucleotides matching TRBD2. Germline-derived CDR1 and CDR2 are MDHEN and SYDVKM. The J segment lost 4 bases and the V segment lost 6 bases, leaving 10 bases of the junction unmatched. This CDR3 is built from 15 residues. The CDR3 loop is CASRSAGGSRETQYF. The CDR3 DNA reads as TGTGCCAGCAGATCTGCGGGAGGAAGTAGAGAGACCCAGTACTTC.

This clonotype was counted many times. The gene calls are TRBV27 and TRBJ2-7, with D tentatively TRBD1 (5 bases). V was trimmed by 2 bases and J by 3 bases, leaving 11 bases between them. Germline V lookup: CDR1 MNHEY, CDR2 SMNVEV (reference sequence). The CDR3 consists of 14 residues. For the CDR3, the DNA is TGTGCCAGCAGTTTACGACAGTCATACTACGAGCAGTACTTC. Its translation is CASSLRQSYYEQYF.

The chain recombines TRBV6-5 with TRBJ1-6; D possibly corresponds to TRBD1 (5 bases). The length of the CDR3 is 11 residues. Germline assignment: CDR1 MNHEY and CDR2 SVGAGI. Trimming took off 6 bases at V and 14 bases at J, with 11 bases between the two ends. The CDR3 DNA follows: TGTGCCAGCAGATACAGGCAGGCCCTCCACTTT. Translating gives CASRYRQALHF.

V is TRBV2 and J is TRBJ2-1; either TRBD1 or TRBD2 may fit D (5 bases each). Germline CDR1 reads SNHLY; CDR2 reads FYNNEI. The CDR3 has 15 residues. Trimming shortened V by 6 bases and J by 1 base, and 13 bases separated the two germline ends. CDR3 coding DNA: TGTGCCAGCAGCGGGGCTCAAGGGTCCTACAATGAGCAGTTCTTC. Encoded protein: CASSGAQGSYNEQFF.